This TCR beta chain appears in the sequencing data of a study of blood T cell repertoires in COVID-19. Study background: PBMCs, B-cell-depleted T cells, or T cells provided the cDNA or gDNA that made up the material.

The data were produced by immunoSEQ multiplex PCR, yet TCRdb's version contains in-frame clones alone and is incomplete. The repertoire has roughly 60,000 clones, more than 75% of them found once; the top ten carry 1%. In its sample, this clone was seen once. Germline V gene lookup returns CDR1 SGHNT and CDR2 YENEEA. The CDR3 totals 15 residues. With V trimmed by 5 bases and J by 2 bases, 5 bases remained unmatched. The sequencing sample was made of peripheral blood. The receptor was isolated from a man aged 70 or older with acute or convalescent COVID-19. The chain employs TRBV11-3 and TRBJ2-5; 10 bases map to TRBD1. For the CDR3, the DNA is TGTGCCAGCAGCCCAGGGGGACAGGGGCAAGAGACCCAGTACTTC. Translation gives CASSPGGQGQETQYF.